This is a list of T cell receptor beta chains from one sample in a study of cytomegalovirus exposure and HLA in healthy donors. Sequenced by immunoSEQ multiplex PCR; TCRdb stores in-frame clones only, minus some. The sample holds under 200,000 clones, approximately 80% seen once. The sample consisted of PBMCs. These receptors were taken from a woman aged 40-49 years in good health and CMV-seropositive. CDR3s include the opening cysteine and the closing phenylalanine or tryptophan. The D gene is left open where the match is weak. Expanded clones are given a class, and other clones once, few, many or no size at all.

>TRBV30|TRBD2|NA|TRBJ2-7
CAWSASGRGTKSYEQYF
TGTGCCTGGAGTGCTAGCGGGAGAGGGACAAAGTCCTACGAGCAGTACTTC
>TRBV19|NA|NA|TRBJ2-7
CASSIDGRSYEQYF
TGTGCCAGTAGTATAGATGGCCGCTCCTACGAGCAGTACTTC
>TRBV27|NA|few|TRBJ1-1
CASLRQGLNTEAFF
TGTGCCAGCCTTCGGCAGGGCCTGAACACTGAAGCTTTCTTT
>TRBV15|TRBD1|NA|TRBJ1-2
CATSRDRGTGDGYTF
TGTGCCACCAGCAGAGATAGAGGGACAGGGGATGGCTACACCTTC
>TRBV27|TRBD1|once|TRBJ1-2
CASSLRGTGVGYTF
TGTGCCAGCAGTTTAAGAGGGACAGGGGTTGGCTACACCTTC
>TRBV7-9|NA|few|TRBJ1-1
CSSNPGRTGTAEAFF
TGTTCCAGCAACCCAGGAAGAACAGGGACGGCTGAAGCTTTCTTT
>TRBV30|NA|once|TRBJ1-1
CAWSVEREAFF
TGTGCCTGGAGTGTAGAACGGGAAGCTTTCTTT
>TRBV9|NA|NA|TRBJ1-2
CASSVGQSGYGYTF
TGTGCCAGCAGCGTAGGGCAAAGTGGCTATGGCTACACCTTC
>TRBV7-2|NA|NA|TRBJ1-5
CASSSFGGGQPQHF
TGTGCCAGCAGCTCATTTGGGGGGGGACAGCCCCAGCATTTT
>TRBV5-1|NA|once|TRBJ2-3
CASSLAGGLTDTQYF
TGCGCCAGCAGCTTGGCCGGGGGGCTGACAGATACGCAGTATTTT
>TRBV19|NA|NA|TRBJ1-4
CASSSRTASNEKLFF
TGTGCCAGTAGTTCGCGGACAGCGAGTAATGAAAAACTGTTTTTT
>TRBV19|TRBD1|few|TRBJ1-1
CASSPIRGQDREAFF
TGTGCCAGTAGTCCGATCAGGGGGCAGGATAGAGAAGCTTTCTTT
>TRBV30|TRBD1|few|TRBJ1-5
CAWSRQGDQPQHF
TGTGCCTGGAGTCGACAGGGAGATCAGCCCCAGCATTTT
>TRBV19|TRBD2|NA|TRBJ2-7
CASSPVTSGGFYEQYF
TGTGCCAGTAGCCCCGTTACTAGCGGGGGTTTCTACGAGCAGTACTTC
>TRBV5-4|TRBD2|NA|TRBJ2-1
CASSLLTSGFNEQFF
TGTGCCAGCAGCTTACTGACTAGCGGGTTCAATGAGCAGTTCTTC
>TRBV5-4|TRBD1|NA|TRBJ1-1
CASSWGLQGARTEAFF
TGTGCCAGCAGCTGGGGTTTACAGGGGGCGCGGACTGAAGCTTTCTTT
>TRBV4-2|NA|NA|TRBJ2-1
CASSHSGGQSYNEQFF
TGTGCCAGCAGCCATTCCGGTGGGCAGTCCTACAATGAGCAGTTCTTC
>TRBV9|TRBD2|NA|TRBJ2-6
CASSVGASGSRTGANVLTF
TGTGCCAGCAGCGTAGGTGCTAGCGGGAGTAGGACTGGGGCCAACGTCCTGACTTTC
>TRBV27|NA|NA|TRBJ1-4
CASSLDSYNEKLFF
TGTGCCAGCTCTTTGGACAGCTATAATGAAAAACTGTTTTTT
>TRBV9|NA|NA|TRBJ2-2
CASSVVSGIHTGELFF
TGTGCCAGCAGCGTAGTATCAGGGATACACACCGGGGAGCTGTTTTTT
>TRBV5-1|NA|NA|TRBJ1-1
CASSPPSGGASTEAFF
TGCGCCAGCAGCCCCCCAAGCGGGGGGGCTTCCACTGAAGCTTTCTTT
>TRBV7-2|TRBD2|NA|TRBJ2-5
CASSRTSDETQYF
TGTGCCAGCAGCCGGACTAGCGACGAGACCCAGTACTTC
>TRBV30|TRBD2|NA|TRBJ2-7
CAWSYPSGGGRGYEQYF
TGTGCCTGGAGTTATCCCTCCGGGGGCGGGAGGGGCTACGAGCAGTACTTC
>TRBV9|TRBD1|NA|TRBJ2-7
CASSRQGSSYEQYF
TGTGCCAGCAGCCGACAGGGCAGCTCCTACGAGCAGTACTTC
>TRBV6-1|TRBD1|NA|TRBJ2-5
CASSETRDRQETQYF
TGTGCCAGCAGCGAGACCCGGGACAGACAAGAGACCCAGTACTTC
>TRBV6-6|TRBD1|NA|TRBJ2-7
CASIRAQGEYEQYF
TGTGCCAGCATCCGAGCTCAGGGGGAATACGAGCAGTACTTC
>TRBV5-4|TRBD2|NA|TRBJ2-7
CASSFSRGGWGEQYF
TGTGCCAGCAGCTTCTCCCGGGGGGGATGGGGCGAGCAGTACTTC
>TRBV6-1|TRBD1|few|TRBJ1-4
CASSEGQGGEKLFF
TGTGCCAGCAGTGAAGGCCAGGGGGGAGAAAAACTGTTTTTT
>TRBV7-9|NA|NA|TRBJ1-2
CASRINEWASRYGYTF
TGTGCCAGCAGGATAAATGAATGGGCGAGTAGGTATGGCTACACCTTC
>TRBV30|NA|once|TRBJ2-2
CAWGTLTGELFF
TGTGCCTGGGGGACTTTAACCGGGGAGCTGTTTTTT
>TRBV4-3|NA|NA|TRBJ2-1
CASSRSGLSYNEQFF
TGCGCCAGCAGCCGATCTGGACTTTCCTACAATGAGCAGTTCTTC
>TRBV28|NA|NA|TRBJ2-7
CASSLTPTREQYF
TGTGCCAGCAGTCTTACCCCCACACGCGAGCAGTACTTC
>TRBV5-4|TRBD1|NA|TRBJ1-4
CASSSITGGSNEKLFF
TGTGCCAGCAGCTCGATCACAGGGGGCTCTAATGAAAAACTGTTTTTT
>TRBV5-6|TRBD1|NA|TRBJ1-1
CASSSFGGTGAFF
TGTGCCAGCAGCTCTTTTGGGGGGACAGGTGCTTTCTTT
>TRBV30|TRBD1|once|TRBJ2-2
CAWSQDRVNTGELFF
TGTGCCTGGAGTCAAGACAGGGTGAACACCGGGGAGCTGTTTTTT
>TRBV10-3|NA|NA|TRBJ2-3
CATRTLTDTQYF
TGTGCCACTCGGACTTTAACAGATACGCAGTATTTT
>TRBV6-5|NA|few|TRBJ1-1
CASSYGGGATEAFF
TGTGCCAGCAGTTACGGAGGGGGGGCCACTGAAGCTTTCTTT
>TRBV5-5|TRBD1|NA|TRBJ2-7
CASSLGTTGAGEQYF
TGTGCCAGCAGCTTGGGTACAACAGGGGCCGGCGAGCAGTACTTC
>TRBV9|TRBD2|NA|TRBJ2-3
CASSVGAGVGTDTQYF
TGTGCCAGCAGCGTAGGAGCGGGAGTTGGCACAGATACGCAGTATTTT
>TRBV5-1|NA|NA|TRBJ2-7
CASSPEDASYEQYF
TGCGCCAGCAGCCCGGAGGACGCCTCCTACGAGCAGTACTTC
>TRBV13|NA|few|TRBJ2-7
CASSSPPRDEQYF
TGTGCCAGCAGCTCCCCCCCCCGAGACGAGCAGTACTTC
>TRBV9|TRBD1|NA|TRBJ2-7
CASSASLGTAYEQYF
TGTGCCAGCAGCGCCTCACTCGGGACAGCCTACGAGCAGTACTTC
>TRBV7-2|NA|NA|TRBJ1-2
CASSRGVNYGYTF
TGTGCCAGCAGCCGCGGGGTTAACTATGGCTACACCTTC
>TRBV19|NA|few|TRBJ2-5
CASKEGQGGVGTQYF
TGTGCCAGTAAGGAGGGTCAGGGAGGCGTGGGGACCCAGTACTTC
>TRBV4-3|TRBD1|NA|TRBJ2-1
CASSQGTGLNEQFF
TGCGCCAGCAGCCAGGGGACAGGGTTAAATGAGCAGTTCTTC